This passage covers 30 T cell receptor beta chains from one sample sequenced in a study of blood T cell repertoires in COVID-19. TCRdb keeps only in-frame clones here, not all; method: immunoSEQ multiplex PCR. The sample gives 93,000 or so clones, around 82% of which show up once; over 10% is in the top ten. The specimen sequenced was peripheral blood. The source is a human donor in a cohort sampled during active or convalescent COVID-19.

This CDR3 reads CASSTPGTDSEQFF. CDR3 sequence (DNA): TGTGCCAGCAGCACCCCCGGGACAGACAGCGAGCAGTTCTTC. The chain recombines TRBV9 with TRBJ2-1, with 7 bases matching TRBD1. Germline CDR1 SGDLS, CDR2 YYNGEE. The V gene end was trimmed by 4 bases and the J gene end by 10 bases; junction bases not matched to a gene: 11. The CDR3 is 14 residues long.

The V and J genes are TRBV2 and TRBJ1-2; D is unclear. Germline loops: CDR1 SNHLY, CDR2 FYNNEI. The V and J ends lost 7 bases and 4 bases respectively, with 16 bases between them. The CDR3 is 14 residues long. The DNA for the CDR3 is TGTGCCAGCACCTATGAGAGAGGGTTCTATGGCTACACCTTC. Translating gives CASTYERGFYGYTF.

The chain couples TRBV11-3 to TRBJ2-2; 7 bases are a match to TRBD1. Trimming cost V 6 bases and J 7 bases; bases outside gene matches: 5. This CDR3 spans 13 amino acids. In germline, CDR1 is SGHNT, CDR2 YENEEA. CDR3 DNA sequence: TGTGCCAGCAGAGGGGGCGCGTTCGGGGAGCTGTTTTTT. Its translation is CASRGGAFGELFF.

J is TRBJ2-2 and V is TRBV27, with D possibly TRBD1 on 6 matching bases. The CDR3 sequence is 16 residues long. V gave up 3 bases and J gave up 4 bases, with 15 bases separating them. The germline V gene encodes CDR1 MNHEY and CDR2 SMNVEV (reference sequence). The CDR3 coding sequence is TGTGCCAGCAGTTTCATCACCAGGGGTCGCACCGGGGAGCTGTTTTTT. It is translated as CASSFITRGRTGELFF.

The J gene is TRBJ2-6, the V gene TRBV19; the match to TRBD1 covers 7 bases. The CDR3 consists of 17 residues. The germline gives CDR1 LNHDA, CDR2 SQIVND (reference sequence). Unmatched junction bases numbered 5, after V lost 3 bases and J lost 0 bases. CDR3 in amino acids: CASSIEDRFSGANVLTF. CDR3 bases: TGTGCCAGTAGTATCGAGGACAGGTTCTCTGGGGCCAACGTCCTGACTTTC.

V gene TRBV3-1 (or the pseudogene TRBV3-2) combines with J gene TRBJ1-1; perhaps TRBD1 as D (5 bases). With 1 base removed from V and 12 bases from J, the gap between germline ends came to 15 bases. Germline V gene data show CDR1 as LGHDT and CDR2 as YNNKEL (reference sequence). The CDR3 spans 13 residues. The CDR3, as DNA: TGTGCCAGCAGCCAAGCATCCAGGGAGGGGACTTTCTTT. Its translation is CASSQASREGTFF.

The rearrangement uses TRBV28 and TRBJ2-3; weak D call: TRBD1 (6 bases). The CDR3 consists of 19 residues. Germline V CDR1 and CDR2: MDHEN, SYDVKM. With 2 bases removed from V and 3 bases from J, the gap between germline ends came to 24 bases. The CDR3 sequence is CASSLEWARGTGPTDTQYF. CDR3 bases: TGTGCCAGCAGTTTAGAATGGGCGAGGGGGACCGGGCCAACAGATACGCAGTATTTT.

V is TRBV15 and J is TRBJ2-7; TRBD1 matches at 7 bases. V was clipped by 2 bases and J by 0 bases; unmatched bases: 13. The CDR3 is made up of 18 amino acids. Germline CDR1 reads LNHNV; CDR2 reads YYDKDF (reference sequence). CDR3 sequence (DNA): TGTGCCACCAGCAGATCGACAGGGTCCTCGAAACACTCCTACGAGCAGTACTTC. Translation gives CATSRSTGSSKHSYEQYF.

The rearrangement joins TRBV12-2 to TRBJ1-5; no DNA check was done on the table's D call, TRBD1. TRBV12-2 is shown as a pseudogene. The CDR3 consists of 16 residues. CDR3 in amino acids: CASRLGGQGQTQPQHF. The CDR3 nucleotides are TGTGCAAGTCGCTTAGGGGGACAGGGGCAGACTCAGCCCCAGCATTTT.

This chain uses TRBV7-2 with TRBJ1-2; D is unresolved. The V end lost 0 bases, the J end lost 8 bases, and 16 bases lay between the germline ends. Germline CDR1 and CDR2: SGHTA and FQGNSA. The CDR3 sequence is 15 residues long. The CDR3 region has the DNA TGTGCCAGCAGCTTAGCCGCCTCCTCATCGGGAGGCTACACCTTC. It is translated as CASSLAASSSGGYTF.

This chain uses TRBV11-3 with TRBJ1-4, with a weak D call TRBD1 (5 bases). This CDR3 has 14 residues. V gave up 0 bases and J gave up 7 bases, with 9 bases separating them. Germline CDR1 is SGHNT and CDR2 is YENEEA. For the CDR3, the DNA is TGTGCCAGCAGCTTAGATTTGCAGGGTGAAAAACTGTTTTTT. It codes for CASSLDLQGEKLFF.

The chain recombines TRBV4-2 with TRBJ1-2; possible D gene TRBD1, 5 bases. Germline CDR1 is LGHNA and CDR2 is YNFKEQ. Trimming removed 7 bases at V and 2 bases at J, with 17 bases between. This CDR3 contains 15 residues. The CDR3 coding sequence is TGTGCCAGCACCTACAACCGGGGGAAAAACTATGGCTACACCTTC. Amino acid sequence: CASTYNRGKNYGYTF.

V and J are TRBV9 and TRBJ2-5, with TRBD2 matching 10 bases. This CDR3 has 17 residues. V shed 6 bases, J shed 2 bases, and the junction held 13 bases outside the gene matches. Germline CDR1 is SGDLS and CDR2 is YYNGEE. As DNA, the CDR3 is TGTGCCAGCACCTTGGGAGGTAGTAGCGGGGGGCAAGAGACCCAGTACTTC. Translation: CASTLGGSSGGQETQYF.

CDR3 loop: CASSQLTGQETQYF. The CDR3 nucleotides are TGTGCCAGCAGCCAACTTACGGGGCAAGAGACCCAGTACTTC. This rearrangement joins TRBV4-2 to TRBJ2-5; tentatively, D is TRBD2 (5 bases). Trimming cost V 2 bases and J 2 bases, with 9 bases left between them. Germline V gives CDR1 LGHNA, CDR2 YNFKEQ. The CDR3 spans 14 residues.

This clone was seen only a few times. As DNA, the CDR3 is TGCAGCGTGGCGGACAGGGGGGGTCAGCCCCAGCATTTT. This gives the protein CSVADRGGQPQHF. The J gene is TRBJ1-5, the V gene TRBV29-1; 10 bases match TRBD1. Germline CDR1 SQVTM, CDR2 ANQGSEA. The CDR3 totals 13 residues. Losses at the gene ends were 6 bases for V and 6 bases for J; bases not matched to a gene: 5.

This chain links TRBV14 with TRBJ1-2, with no clear D. Germline V gives CDR1 SGHDN, CDR2 FVKESK. V shed 0 bases and J shed 7 bases, with 9 bases lying between them. The CDR3 spans 13 residues. In nucleotides, the CDR3 is TGTGCCAGCAGCCAAGAACCGACTGGTGGCTACACCTTC. Translation: CASSQEPTGGYTF.

The chain joins TRBV7-9 to TRBJ2-1; no definite D call. Trimming shortened V by 1 base and J by 4 bases, and 5 bases separated the two germline ends. The CDR3 runs 13 residues. Germline V lookup: CDR1 SEHNR, CDR2 FQNEAQ (reference sequence). This CDR3 is CASSLGSYNEQFF. The CDR3 coding sequence is TGTGCCAGCAGCTTAGGGAGTTACAATGAGCAGTTCTTC. Using reference TRBV7-9 and TRBJ2-1 for the parts outside the CDR3, the full variable domain is DTGVSQNPRHKITKRGQNVTFRCDPISEHNRLYWYRQTLGQGPEFLTYFQNEAQLEKSRLLSDRFSAERPKGSFSTLEIQRTEQGDSAMYLCASSLGSYNEQFFGPGTRLTVL.

The chain carries TRBV7-2 and TRBJ2-7; D may be TRBD1 (8 bases). The V and J ends lost 5 bases and 12 bases respectively, with 20 bases between them. The germline V gene encodes CDR1 SGHTA and CDR2 FQGNSA. CDR3 size: 13 residues. CDR3 loop: CASSPREDREGYF. CDR3 coding DNA: TGTGCCAGCAGCCCCCGAGAGGACAGGGAGGGGTACTTC.

The chain employs TRBV4-1 and TRBJ1-5; 9 nucleotides match TRBD1. CDR1 and CDR2 (germline): MGHRA, YSYEKL. With V trimmed by 4 bases and J by 0 bases, 10 bases remained unmatched. The CDR3 sequence is 18 residues long. The CDR3 protein is CASSPTGGGINSNQPQHF. CDR3 bases: TGCGCCAGCAGCCCTACAGGGGGCGGGATAAATAGCAATCAGCCCCAGCATTTT.

The rearrangement joins TRBV16 to TRBJ1-4, with 7 nucleotides matching TRBD1. The ends lost 4 bases at V and 4 bases at J; junction bases unmatched: 3. CDR1 and CDR2 (germline): KGHSY, FQNENV. This CDR3 contains 14 residues. The CDR3 region has the DNA TGTGCCAGCAGCCCGGGACAGTTTAATGAAAAACTGTTTTTT. Its protein is CASSPGQFNEKLFF. Variable domain in full (rest from reference TRBV16 and TRBJ1-4): GEEVAQTPKHLVRGEGQKAKLYCAPIKGHSYVFWYQQVLKNEFKFLISFQNENVFDETGMPKERFSAKCLPNSPCSLEIQATKLEDSAVYFCASSPGQFNEKLFFGSGTQLSVL.

V is TRBV6-4 and J is TRBJ1-1, with a tentative D call TRBD1 (6 bases). Germline CDR1 reads MRHNA; CDR2 reads SNTAGT. This CDR3 spans 17 amino acids. V was shortened by 2 bases and J by 4 bases, with 20 bases between the two germline ends. CDR3 nucleotides: TGTGCCAGCAGTGACGCAGACAGGATGGCGCGGAGCACTGAAGCTTTCTTT. It specifies CASSDADRMARSTEAFF.

The chain is built from TRBV21-1 and TRBJ1-6. TRBV21-1 is annotated as a pseudogene. CDR3 length: 15 amino acids. CDR3 sequence (DNA): TGTGCCAGCAGCAACCCCGAGGATTGGAATTCACCCCTCCACTTT. It yields the protein CASSNPEDWNSPLHF.

The CDR3 spells CASSRGQGYDQPQHF. As DNA, the CDR3 is TGCGCCAGCAGCCGGGGACAGGGATACGACCAGCCCCAGCATTTT. The chain has TRBV4-1 and TRBJ1-5, with 9 bases lining up with TRBD1. CDR3 length: 15 amino acids. Unmatched junction bases numbered 8, after V lost 4 bases and J lost 7 bases. Germline lookup yields CDR1 MGHRA and CDR2 YSYEKL.

This clone showed up just a few times. The chain has TRBV12-5 and TRBJ1-5; D is perhaps TRBD1 (6 bases). Germline assignment: CDR1 LGHNT and CDR2 FRNRAP. The CDR3 spans 13 residues. V shed 7 bases and J shed 5 bases, with 12 bases lying between them. The CDR3 DNA reads TGTGCTAGTGCTCTGGACAGCTATCAGCCCCAGCATTTT. Amino acids: CASALDSYQPQHF.

The CDR3 coding sequence is TGTGCCAGTAGTATAGTTGGACAGGGGCGTAGTGGCTACACCTTC. Translation: CASSIVGQGRSGYTF. V usage is TRBV19 and J usage is TRBJ1-2; 9 nucleotides line up with TRBD1. V lost 1 base and J lost 7; bases outside the gene matches: 7. Germline-derived CDR1 and CDR2 are LNHDA and SQIVND (reference sequence). The CDR3 extends over 15 amino acids. Full variable domain (remainder filled in from reference TRBV19 and TRBJ1-2): DGGITQSPKYLFRKEGQNVTLSCEQNLNHDAMYWYRQDPGQGLRLIYYSQIVNDFQKGDIAEGYSVSREKKESFPLTVTSAQKNPTAFYLCASSIVGQGRSGYTFGSGTRLTVV.

This sequence joins TRBV2 and TRBJ2-7; D may be TRBD1 (8 bases). CDR1 SNHLY and CDR2 FYNNEI come from the germline V gene. V was shortened by 8 bases and J by 5 bases, with 16 bases between the two germline ends. The CDR3 covers 13 residues. The CDR3, as DNA: TGTGCCAGCCGGGGGGCAGGGGGCAACGAGCAGTACTTC. Translated: CASRGAGGNEQYF. Using reference TRBV2 and TRBJ2-7 for the parts outside the CDR3, the full variable domain is EPEVTQTPSHQVTQMGQEVILRCVPISNHLYFYWYRQILGQKVEFLVSFYNNEISEKSEIFDDQFSVERPDGSNFTLKIRSTKLEDSAMYFCASRGAGGNEQYFGPGTRLTVT.

This clone was seen a single time. This chain joins TRBV7-3 and TRBJ2-3, with a possible D match to TRBD2 (7 bases). The V and J ends lost 8 bases and 2 bases respectively, with 20 bases between them. This CDR3 spans 16 amino acids. Germline CDR1 SGHTA, CDR2 FQGTGA. CDR3 bases: TGTGCCAGCGCGATAGAGGGGGGGCCGATCACAGATACGCAGTATTTT. It specifies CASAIEGGPITDTQYF.

This chain connects TRBV10-2 to TRBJ1-6; D might be TRBD1 (5 bases). Between the trimmed V and J ends, which lost 9 bases and 3 bases, there was a span of 12 bases. Germline V lookup: CDR1 WSHSY, CDR2 SAAADI. The CDR3 length is 14 residues. CDR3 protein: CASGDSLYNSPLHF. For the CDR3, the DNA is TGCGCCAGTGGCGACAGCCTCTATAATTCACCCCTCCACTTT.

The gene calls are TRBV18 and TRBJ2-1, with D tentatively TRBD1 (7 bases). Germline V CDR1 and CDR2: KGHSH, LQKENI. Trimming shortened V by 4 bases and J by 6 bases, and 16 bases separated the two germline ends. The CDR3 is 15 amino acids. CDR3 DNA: TGTGCCAGCTCACTCGGGACAGACGGGGGCAATGAGCAGTTCTTC. The encoded protein is CASSLGTDGGNEQFF.

The chain couples TRBV6-2 or TRBV6-3 to TRBJ1-4; no clear D gene. CDR3 length equals 12 residues. Germline-derived CDR1 and CDR2 are MNHEY and SVGEGT. The germline V and J ends were trimmed by 3 bases and 6 bases, with 5 bases remaining between them. The CDR3 region has the DNA TGTGCCAGCAGTTATCCGGATGAAAAACTGTTTTTT. As protein: CASSYPDEKLFF.